These T cell receptor beta chains were read from a single sample in a study of tumor and adjacent non-tumor tissue in lung cancer. Each CDR3 protein is one row after TCRdb ran MiXCR on the multiplex PCR reads. The sample has 65,000 to 95,000 distinct CDR3 sequences, roughly 75% seen once. Sequencing used lung tumor tissue. The source of these receptors is a woman in her 70s with non-small cell lung cancer. Each CDR3 is given with its conserved first and last residue. D genes are given only for firm matches. Not all rows give a size; the values are once, few, many and, for expanded clones, a class.

CDR3nt: TGCAGCTATAAGCGTGAGGGCCGGAATGAGCAGTTCTTC
CDR3aa: CSYKREGRNEQFF
abundance: -
j_gene: TRBJ2-1
v_gene: TRBV29-1
d_gene: -

CDR3nt: TGTGCCAGCAGTTCATCGGCAGAATCTGGAAACACCATATATTTT
CDR3aa: CASSSSAESGNTIYF
abundance: -
j_gene: TRBJ1-3
v_gene: TRBV28
d_gene: -

CDR3nt: TGCAGTGCTCTAAGGAACAGCAACACTGAGGCTTTCTTT
CDR3aa: CSALRNSNTEAFF
abundance: -
j_gene: TRBJ1-1
v_gene: TRBV20-1
d_gene: -

CDR3nt: TGTGACAGCAGTTTGGTAGCCCCAGGGGCAGATACGCAGTATTTT
CDR3aa: CDSSLVAPGADTQYF
abundance: -
j_gene: TRBJ2-3
v_gene: TRBV12-3/TRBV12-4
d_gene: -

CDR3nt: TGTGCCAGCAGCCCCCACGTTCCATCTGGGGCCAACGTCCCGACTTTC
CDR3aa: CASSPHVPSGANVPTF
abundance: -
j_gene: TRBJ2-6
v_gene: TRBV7-3
d_gene: -

CDR3nt: TGTGTTAGTGGTGAGGACTTGAACACTGAAACTTTCTTT
CDR3aa: CVSGEDLNTETFF
abundance: -
j_gene: TRBJ1-1
v_gene: TRBV12-5
d_gene: -

CDR3nt: TGTGTCAGCAGCCGCTTAATGGCGGGAGAGACCCAGTTCTTC
CDR3aa: CVSSRLMAGETQFF
abundance: -
j_gene: TRBJ2-1
v_gene: TRBV12-3/TRBV12-4
d_gene: TRBD2

CDR3nt: TGCAGTGCTTATGGGTCATGGAGACTAGCGGGAGATACGCAGTATTTT
CDR3aa: CSAYGSWRLAGDTQYF
abundance: many
j_gene: TRBJ2-3
v_gene: TRBV20-1
d_gene: TRBD2

CDR3nt: TGCGCCAGCAACTTGGAATGGGGGGACACAGAAGCTTTCTTT
CDR3aa: CASNLEWGDTEAFF
abundance: -
j_gene: TRBJ1-1
v_gene: TRBV5-1
d_gene: -

CDR3nt: TGTGCCAGCAGGGGTACAGGGGGCTACGAGCAGTACTTC
CDR3aa: CASRGTGGYEQYF
abundance: many
j_gene: TRBJ2-7
v_gene: TRBV12-3/TRBV12-4
d_gene: TRBD1

CDR3nt: TGTGCCAGCAGTTACTCCCGGTCCAAACAGGAGTCCGACCCGAGGGCGGATAATGAGCAGTTCTTC
CDR3aa: CASSYSRSKQESDPRADNEQFF
abundance: -
j_gene: TRBJ2-1
v_gene: TRBV6-5
d_gene: -

CDR3nt: TGTGCCACCATCAAGGGCGGGGACAGGGGGCAGTGCGAGCAGTACTTC
CDR3aa: CATIKGGDRGQCEQYF
abundance: -
j_gene: TRBJ2-7
v_gene: TRBV12-3/TRBV12-4
d_gene: TRBD1

CDR3nt: TGTGCCGGCAGCTTAGATCCAAGCACAGATACGCAGTATTTT
CDR3aa: CAGSLDPSTDTQYF
abundance: -
j_gene: TRBJ2-3
v_gene: TRBV11-3
d_gene: -

CDR3nt: TGTGCCAGAGGTTACGGACAGGGCTCTCGGTCACCCCTCCACTTT
CDR3aa: CARGYGQGSRSPLHF
abundance: -
j_gene: TRBJ1-6
v_gene: TRBV6-6
d_gene: TRBD1

CDR3nt: TGTACCAGCAGCAAACCCAACGGGGTGGGGGATATGCAGTATTTT
CDR3aa: CTSSKPNGVGDMQYF
abundance: -
j_gene: TRBJ2-3
v_gene: TRBV11-1
d_gene: -

CDR3nt: TGTGCCAGCAGCTTTCCGACTAGCGGGGGCACAGATACGCAGTATTTT
CDR3aa: CASSFPTSGGTDTQYF
abundance: many
j_gene: TRBJ2-3
v_gene: TRBV5-6
d_gene: TRBD2

CDR3nt: TGTGCCAGCAGCTTAGATCAGATGGACTACAATGAGCGGTTCTTC
CDR3aa: CASSLDQMDYNERFF
abundance: -
j_gene: TRBJ2-1
v_gene: TRBV11-2
d_gene: -

CDR3nt: TGTGCCAGCAGTTTCCACAGCCCTAGCACAGATACGCAGTATTTT
CDR3aa: CASSFHSPSTDTQYF
abundance: many
j_gene: TRBJ2-3
v_gene: TRBV12-3/TRBV12-4
d_gene: -

CDR3nt: TGTGCCAGCAGCTTAGTCCCCGGCACCGCGCGCCAAAGCCATATGAACACTGAAGCTTTCTTT
CDR3aa: CASSLVPGTARQSHMNTEAFF
abundance: many
j_gene: TRBJ1-1
v_gene: TRBV7-9
d_gene: -

CDR3nt: TGCGCCAGCAGTGATCAGACTAGCGGGAGTCTAGATACGCGGTACTTT
CDR3aa: CASSDQTSGSLDTRYF
abundance: -
j_gene: TRBJ2-3
v_gene: TRBV10-1
d_gene: TRBD2

CDR3nt: TGTGCCAGCAGCTTAGGGTCTGGTGAAAAACTGTTTTTT
CDR3aa: CASSLGSGEKLFF
abundance: many
j_gene: TRBJ1-4
v_gene: TRBV13
d_gene: -

CDR3nt: TGTGCCAGCAGCCCGCGGACGGGGCTTACCAATCAGCCCCAGCATTTT
CDR3aa: CASSPRTGLTNQPQHF
abundance: few
j_gene: TRBJ1-5
v_gene: TRBV7-2
d_gene: -

CDR3nt: TGTGCCAGCAGCAGTGCGACTGGAAACACCATATATTTT
CDR3aa: CASSSATGNTIYF
abundance: few
j_gene: TRBJ1-3
v_gene: TRBV28
d_gene: -

CDR3nt: TGCGCCAGCGGGCTGAACGCTTTGGTGTCTGGGGCCAACGTCCTGACTTTC
CDR3aa: CASGLNALVSGANVLTF
abundance: many
j_gene: TRBJ2-6
v_gene: TRBV5-1
d_gene: -

CDR3nt: TGCAGTGCTAGAGATGTAGCGGGAGGTAATGAGCAGTTCTTC
CDR3aa: CSARDVAGGNEQFF
abundance: many
j_gene: TRBJ2-1
v_gene: TRBV20-1
d_gene: TRBD2

CDR3nt: TGTAGTGCTCCAGGAGCATTCACTGGCACAGATACGCAGTATTTT
CDR3aa: CSAPGAFTGTDTQYF
abundance: -
j_gene: TRBJ2-3
v_gene: TRBV20-1
d_gene: -

CDR3nt: TGTGCCGGCAGTTCCCAGCCGGGCACTGTGGCTTTCTTT
CDR3aa: CAGSSQPGTVAFF
abundance: -
j_gene: TRBJ1-1
v_gene: TRBV12-3/TRBV12-4
d_gene: -

CDR3nt: TGTGCCAGCAGTCCCGGGACAGGGAACTCCGAGCGGTACTTC
CDR3aa: CASSPGTGNSERYF
abundance: -
j_gene: TRBJ2-7
v_gene: TRBV6-5
d_gene: TRBD1

CDR3nt: TGCGCCTGTAACCAAGGTCAGAGCTCCTACAATGAGCAGTTCTTC
CDR3aa: CACNQGQSSYNEQFF
abundance: -
j_gene: TRBJ2-1
v_gene: TRBV4-1
d_gene: -

CDR3nt: TGCAGTGCTAGAGACATGCTAGCGGGAGGGAACGAGCAGTACTTC
CDR3aa: CSARDMLAGGNEQYF
abundance: -
j_gene: TRBJ2-7
v_gene: TRBV20-1
d_gene: TRBD2

CDR3nt: TGTGCCAGCAGCCAGGTATTGGACACTGTAGCTTTCTTT
CDR3aa: CASSQVLDTVAFF
abundance: -
j_gene: TRBJ1-1
v_gene: TRBV14
d_gene: -

CDR3nt: TGCAGTGCTATGGTTGGGCGCACCGAAGAGACCCAGTACTTC
CDR3aa: CSAMVGRTEETQYF
abundance: few
j_gene: TRBJ2-5
v_gene: TRBV20-1
d_gene: -

CDR3nt: TGTGCCAGCAGCCGGGGGGGACTAGTGACAGATACACAGTATTTT
CDR3aa: CASSRGGLVTDTQYF
abundance: -
j_gene: TRBJ2-3
v_gene: TRBV5-4
d_gene: TRBD2

CDR3nt: TGTGCCAGGAGTCGGGGACCCGGGGAGCTGTTTTTT
CDR3aa: CARSRGPGELFF
abundance: -
j_gene: TRBJ2-2
v_gene: TRBV6-5
d_gene: -

CDR3nt: TGTGCCAGCAGCCCCCGACAGGGGGCGGTTTCAGAGACCCGATACTTC
CDR3aa: CASSPRQGAVSETRYF
abundance: -
j_gene: TRBJ2-5
v_gene: TRBV28
d_gene: TRBD1

CDR3nt: TGTGCCAACAGGGCGGAGTCGAGGAACGCTGAAGCTTTCTTT
CDR3aa: CANRAESRNAEAFF
abundance: -
j_gene: TRBJ1-1
v_gene: TRBV12-3/TRBV12-4
d_gene: -

CDR3nt: TGCAGCATTCTCGCCACTAATGAAAAACTGTTTTTT
CDR3aa: CSILATNEKLFF
abundance: -
j_gene: TRBJ1-4
v_gene: TRBV29-1
d_gene: -

CDR3nt: TGTGTCAGCAGTGAACAGGTGAACACTGAAGTTTTCTTT
CDR3aa: CVSSEQVNTEVFF
abundance: -
j_gene: TRBJ1-1
v_gene: TRBV28
d_gene: -

CDR3nt: TGTGCCAGCGGGCTGGGGGCTCGTCATCAGCCCCAGCATTTT
CDR3aa: CASGLGARHQPQHF
abundance: many
j_gene: TRBJ1-5
v_gene: TRBV28
d_gene: -

CDR3nt: TGTGCCAGCAGTCCCGCCGAGACAGGGGTCCAGCCCCAGCATTTT
CDR3aa: CASSPAETGVQPQHF
abundance: -
j_gene: TRBJ1-5
v_gene: TRBV6-1
d_gene: TRBD1

CDR3nt: TGTGCCAGGAGTTACGAGGTTGGTCCCAACGCTTTCTTT
CDR3aa: CARSYEVGPNAFF
abundance: -
j_gene: TRBJ1-1
v_gene: TRBV6-5
d_gene: -

CDR3nt: TGTGTCAGCAGCCCCCGGACTAGCTCCTATAATGAGCAGTTCTTC
CDR3aa: CVSSPRTSSYNEQFF
abundance: -
j_gene: TRBJ2-1
v_gene: TRBV11-1
d_gene: TRBD2

CDR3nt: TGTGCCAGCAGCCCCCCGGGCAGGGGGTTTTCGGATAATGAAAAACTGTTTTTT
CDR3aa: CASSPPGRGFSDNEKLFF
abundance: -
j_gene: TRBJ1-4
v_gene: TRBV7-2
d_gene: TRBD1

CDR3nt: TGTGACAGCAGTGTTAGCGGGAAAACGGATACGCAGTATTTT
CDR3aa: CDSSVSGKTDTQYF
abundance: -
j_gene: TRBJ2-3
v_gene: TRBV6-1
d_gene: TRBD2

CDR3nt: TGTGCCAGCAGCCCGACTAGCGCCAAAGATACCCAGTACTTC
CDR3aa: CASSPTSAKDTQYF
abundance: -
j_gene: TRBJ2-5
v_gene: TRBV7-8
d_gene: TRBD2

CDR3nt: TGCGCCAGCAGCTTGGCCGAAAGCGGGAGGTCATATACGCAGTATTTT
CDR3aa: CASSLAESGRSYTQYF
abundance: -
j_gene: TRBJ2-3
v_gene: TRBV5-1
d_gene: TRBD2